These 15 T cell receptor beta chains were sequenced from one sample in a study of T cell repertoires in cytomegalovirus infection. Their antigens are not known. TCRdb fed the reads into MiXCR, producing one record per CDR3 protein. The sample gives some 940,000 distinct CDR3 sequences, around 30% of which show up once; over 12% is in the top ten. Sample: cultured CD8+ T cells from PBMCs, taken from culture after CMV antigen stimulation. These receptors were collected from a human donor in good health (CMV status not recorded). Some clones in this sample may be carry-over from other donors' samples.

This chain uses TRBV29-1 with TRBJ2-5; the D is unclear. CDR1 SQVTM and CDR2 ANQGSEA come from the germline V gene. This CDR3 is 12 amino acids long. The V end was cut by 0 bases, the J end by 2 bases, with 4 bases between. This CDR3 reads CSVEERQETQYF. In nucleotides, the CDR3 is TGCAGCGTTGAAGAGCGACAAGAGACCCAGTACTTC.

The V gene is TRBV20-1, the J gene TRBJ1-2; D gene unclear. Germline lookup yields CDR1 DFQATT and CDR2 SNEGSKA (reference sequence). Trimming took 5 bases from V and 1 from J, leaving 11 bases between them. The CDR3 runs 13 residues. The CDR3 DNA is TGCAGTGCTGTAGAACAGAATAACTATGGCTACACCTTC. Protein product: CSAVEQNNYGYTF.

J is TRBJ2-4 and V is TRBV6-5, with a tentative D call TRBD1 (6 bases). The V end was cut by 0 bases, the J end by 5 bases, with 14 bases between. The CDR3 sequence is 16 residues long. Germline assignment: CDR1 MNHEY and CDR2 SVGAGI. The CDR3 is CASSYSYWDNQNIQYF. The DNA for the CDR3 is TGTGCCAGCAGTTACTCGTATTGGGACAATCAAAACATTCAGTACTTC.

The chain links TRBV15 to TRBJ2-2; possibly TRBD1 for D (6 bases). The CDR3 consists of 15 residues. V was cut by 6 bases and J by 1 base, with 12 bases left in between. Germline CDR1 is LNHNV and CDR2 is YYDKDF (reference sequence). The CDR3 coding sequence is TGTGCCACCAGGTGGGGGACAATGAACACCGGGGAGCTGTTTTTT. Translated: CATRWGTMNTGELFF.

This clonotype was seen just once. The CDR3 nucleotides are TGTGCCAGCAGCCCGGTTTACCAGAACACTGAAGCTTTCTTT. It encodes CASSPVYQNTEAFF. This rearrangement joins TRBV14 to TRBJ1-1; D not certain. Germline V gene lookup returns CDR1 SGHDN and CDR2 FVKESK. The V end lost 4 bases, the J end lost 1 base, and 10 bases lay between the germline ends. The CDR3 totals 14 residues. Based on the CDR3 plus reference TRBV14 and TRBJ1-1, the full variable domain is EAGVTQFPSHSVIEKGQTVTLRCDPISGHDNLYWYRRVMGKEIKFLLHFVKESKQDESGMPNNRFLAERTGGTYSTLKVQPAELEDSGVYFCASSPVYQNTEAFFGQGTRLTVV.

This rearrangement joins TRBV29-1 to TRBJ1-4; unclear D gene. There are 11 residues in the CDR3. The germline CDR1 and CDR2 sequences are SQVTM and ANQGSEA. The V end was cut by 4 bases, the J end by 7 bases, with 7 bases between. The CDR3 nucleotides read TGCAGCGTTGTACTAGCTGAAAAACTGTTTTTT. It codes for CSVVLAEKLFF.

The V call is TRBV9, the J call TRBJ1-2; TRBD1 might be the D (6 bases). The germline gives CDR1 SGDLS, CDR2 YYNGEE. The CDR3 has 17 amino acids. The ends were cut back, 0 bases at V and 1 base at J, with 16 bases in the middle. The CDR3 DNA sequence: TGTGCCAGCAGCGTAGGTCCTGGGGGCCAGATTAACTATGGCTACACCTTC. This sequence encodes CASSVGPGGQINYGYTF.

In this sample, this clonotype turned up a few times. The chain uses TRBV7-9 and TRBJ2-7, with 9 bases identical to TRBD2. The CDR3 sequence is 15 residues long. V gave up 3 bases and J gave up 3 bases; unmatched junction bases: 6. Per germline, CDR1 SEHNR and CDR2 FQNEAQ (reference sequence). CDR3 sequence (DNA): TGTGCCAGCAGCTTTGTTCTAGCGGGGATCTACGAGCAGTACTTC. It codes for CASSFVLAGIYEQYF.

The rearrangement links TRBV25-1 to TRBJ1-2, with a possible D match to TRBD1 (6 bases). This CDR3 is built from 16 residues. V lost 10 bases and J lost 2, with 23 bases in between. Germline loops: CDR1 MGHDK, CDR2 SYGVNS. The CDR3: CATSHLTGGRNYGYTF. The CDR3 nucleotides are TGTGCCACCTCACACCTTACGGGGGGGCGGAACTATGGCTACACCTTC.

The chain couples TRBV20-1 to TRBJ2-3; 9 bases match TRBD1. Trimming at V came to 6 bases and at J to 2 bases, leaving 18 bases not matched to a gene. The CDR3 length is 18 residues. CDR1 and CDR2 (germline): DFQATT, SNEGSKA (reference sequence). The CDR3 protein is CSATSWPGQGLYTDTQYF. The CDR3 nucleotides read TGCAGTGCAACATCGTGGCCGGGACAGGGCCTCTACACAGATACGCAGTATTTT.

Comment on this clonotype: A single base separates this from a much larger clone, so it may be a read error. The chain is built from TRBV9 and TRBJ2-5; no reliable D call. There are 15 residues in the CDR3. Germline lookup yields CDR1 SGDLS and CDR2 YYNGEE. Written as DNA, the CDR3 is TGTGCCAACAGCGTAGGTGAGAGATACAAAGAGACCCAGTACTTC. Its protein is CANSVGERYKETQYF. The whole variable domain, remainder taken from reference TRBV9 and TRBJ2-5, is DSGVTQTPKHLITATGQRVTLRCSPRSGDLSVYWYQQSLDQGLQFLIQYYNGEERAKGNILERFSAQQFPDLHSELNLSSLELGDSALYFCANSVGERYKETQYFGPGTRLLVL.

This chain's CDR3 is CASSSSGYTF. DNA of the CDR3: TGTGCCAGCAGCTCGTCTGGCTACACCTTC. The chain uses TRBV9 and TRBJ1-2; D gene unclear. The CDR3 extends over 10 amino acids. Trimming cost V 4 bases and J 7 bases, with 5 bases left between them. Germline V CDR1 and CDR2: SGDLS, YYNGEE.

This clonotype was seen a few times. The chain uses TRBV28 and TRBJ2-4, with a weak D call TRBD1 (6 bases). Germline CDR1 reads MDHEN; CDR2 reads SYDVKM. The V and J ends lost 3 bases and 1 base respectively, with 19 bases between them. This CDR3 has 18 residues. The CDR3 bases are TGTGCCAGCAGTTTCGAGGGGGTGACACCCCGCGCCAAAAACATTCAGTACTTC. Protein product: CASSFEGVTPRAKNIQYF.

This chain uses TRBV28 with TRBJ2-3, with 9 bases aligning to TRBD1. V was pared by 4 bases and J by 1 base, with 6 bases of the junction left unmatched. The length of the CDR3 is 16 residues. Per germline, CDR1 MDHEN and CDR2 SYDVKM. In nucleotides, the CDR3 is TGTGCCAGCAGTTCTCCCCGGACAGGGGGCACAGATACGCAGTATTTT. Protein sequence: CASSSPRTGGTDTQYF.

This clonotype was counted ten times or more. V usage is TRBV7-6 and J usage is TRBJ2-2; 9 positions agree with TRBD2. Germline-derived CDR1 and CDR2 are SGHVS and FNYEAQ. With V trimmed by 4 bases and J by 6 bases, 15 bases remained unmatched. CDR3 size: 18 residues. The CDR3 coding sequence is TGTGCCAGCAGCTCCCCGGGGCCTAGCGGGAATCCTCCCGGGGAGCTGTTTTTT. Residues: CASSSPGPSGNPPGELFF. Full variable domain (remainder filled in from reference TRBV7-6 and TRBJ2-2): GAGVSQSPRYKVTKRGQDVALRCDPISGHVSLYWYRQALGQGPEFLTYFNYEAQQDKSGLPNDRFSAERPEGSISTLTIQRTEQRDSAMYRCASSSPGPSGNPPGELFFGEGSRLTVL.